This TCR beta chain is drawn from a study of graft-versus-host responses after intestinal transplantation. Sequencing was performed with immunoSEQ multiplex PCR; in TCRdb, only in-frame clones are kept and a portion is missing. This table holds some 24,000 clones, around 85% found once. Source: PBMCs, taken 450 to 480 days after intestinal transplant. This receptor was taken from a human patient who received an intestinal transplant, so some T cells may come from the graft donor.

The CDR3 reads CASSPGGPSGVRETQYF. The CDR3 region has the DNA TGTGCCAGCAGCCCCGGGGGGCCGTCTGGGGTGAGGGAGACCCAGTACTTC. The chain has TRBV11-2 and TRBJ2-5, with D tentatively TRBD2 (7 bases). CDR1 and CDR2 (germline): SGHAT, FQNNGV. The CDR3 length is 17 residues. Trimming took off 5 bases at V and 5 bases at J, with 24 bases between the two ends.